These T cell receptor beta chains were read from a single sample in a study of early T cells in non-severe SARS-CoV-2 infection. TCRdb re-called the 5' RACE reads with MiXCR, one entry per CDR3 protein. Of fewer than 45,000 distinct CDR3 sequences in the sample, 8% to 10% were seen once. The specimen sequenced was whole blood. The receptors come from an adult who was a healthcare worker with PCR-confirmed SARS-CoV-2 infection or an uninfected control (not recorded which). Both conserved end residues are part of each CDR3. The order of the fields is V gene, D gene, J gene, clone size, CDR3 DNA, CDR3 protein. The D gene is left open where the match is weak. Rows give clone size only sometimes, using once, few, many, or a class for an expanded clone.

TRBV7-2	NA	TRBJ2-5	many	TGTGCCAGCAGCCCAACCCAGGAGACCCAGTACTTC	CASSPTQETQYF
TRBV15	TRBD1	TRBJ1-6	NA	TGTGCCACCAGCCTGGACAGGGGCAATTCACCCCTCCACTTT	CATSLDRGNSPLHF
TRBV20-1	NA	TRBJ2-3	many	TGCAGTGCTAGGGAGGGGACAGATACGCAGTATTTT	CSAREGTDTQYF
TRBV5-1	NA	TRBJ2-2	NA	TGCGCCAGCAGAGTAGGCTTCATCAGCACCGGGGAGCTGTTTTTT	CASRVGFISTGELFF
TRBV7-2	NA	TRBJ2-1	NA	TGTGCCAGCAGCCCGACCAACAATGAGCAGTTCTTC	CASSPTNNEQFF
TRBV4-3	TRBD2	TRBJ2-7	few	TGCGCCAGCAGCCACAGCGGGGGGCAATACGAGCAGTACTTC	CASSHSGGQYEQYF
TRBV4-3	TRBD2	TRBJ2-1	many	TGCGCCAGCAGCCAGCTAGCGGGGGGCTACAATGAGCAGTTCTTC	CASSQLAGGYNEQFF
TRBV12-3/TRBV12-4	TRBD2	TRBJ2-3	many	TGTGCCAGCAGTTTGCGGGGGGGGAACACAGATACGCAGTATTTT	CASSLRGGNTDTQYF
TRBV5-1	NA	TRBJ1-1	many	TGCGCCAGCAGCCCGGCCAGGGGTTACACTGAAGCTTTCTTT	CASSPARGYTEAFF
TRBV6-5	NA	TRBJ2-7	few	TGTGCCAGCAGCCGGTATGAGAGGGATCCCTACGAGCAGTACTTC	CASSRYERDPYEQYF
TRBV13	TRBD1	TRBJ2-2	many	TGTGCCAGCAGCTTCAAACAGGGGACGGCCGGGGAGCTGTTTTTT	CASSFKQGTAGELFF
TRBV5-4	NA	TRBJ2-3	many	TGTGCCAGCAGCTCCGGACTGTTCACGGAATACACGCAGTATTTT	CASSSGLFTEYTQYF
TRBV6-2/TRBV6-3	TRBD1	TRBJ2-3	many	TGTGCCAGCAGTTACTCTCCGACAGGGCCAGATACGCAGTATTTT	CASSYSPTGPDTQYF
TRBV10-3	NA	TRBJ2-3	many	TGTGCCATCAGTCCCGGGGGAACCAGGGCAGATACGCAGTATTTT	CAISPGGTRADTQYF
TRBV6-6	NA	TRBJ1-2	many	TGTGCCAGCAGTTCGGTCGCGGCGGGAGGCTACACCTTC	CASSSVAAGGYTF
TRBV10-3	NA	TRBJ1-2	many	TGTGCCATCAAGGCAGGCGATTATGGCTACACCTTC	CAIKAGDYGYTF
TRBV5-1	NA	TRBJ2-5	many	TGCGCCAGCAGCTTGGATCTCCGACAAGAGACCCAGTACTTC	CASSLDLRQETQYF
TRBV29-1	TRBD1	TRBJ2-6	many	TGCAGCGTTGGGGACAGGCTCTCTGGGGCCAACGTCCTGACTTTC	CSVGDRLSGANVLTF
TRBV29-1	NA	TRBJ2-4	many	TGCAGCGTAGAACAGGGTTACATTCAGTACTTC	CSVEQGYIQYF
TRBV20-1	TRBD1	TRBJ2-1	few	TGCAGTGCTGCGACAGGGATGTCCCTTAGCTCCTACAATGAGCAGTTCTTC	CSAATGMSLSSYNEQFF
TRBV27	NA	TRBJ2-3	many	TGTGCCAGCAGTTTCTACCTAGCCGGCACAGATACGCAGTATTTT	CASSFYLAGTDTQYF